Below, 32 T cell receptor beta chains from the same sample are listed, as sequenced in a study of T cell responses to AZD1222 COVID-19 vaccine. Only in-frame clones appear in the TCRdb table, and some are missing; sequencing was by immunoSEQ multiplex PCR. The sample consists of 100,000 or so clones, approximately 89% of them appearing once. Sequences were derived from peripheral blood, sampled 28 days after the second AZD1222 dose. These receptors were collected from an adult who received the AZD1222 COVID-19 vaccine.

V gene TRBV7-8 combines with J gene TRBJ1-2; D not certain. The germline V and J ends were trimmed by 1 base and 4 bases, with 7 bases remaining between them. The CDR3 length is 13 residues. The germline CDR1 and CDR2 sequences are SGHVS and FQNEAQ. CDR3 amino acids: CASSLGFTYGYTF. CDR3 bases: TGTGCCAGCAGCTTAGGGTTCACCTATGGCTACACCTTC. The whole variable domain, remainder taken from reference TRBV7-8 and TRBJ1-2, is GAGVSQSPRYKVAKRGQDVALRCDPISGHVSLFWYQQALGQGPEFLTYFQNEAQLDKSGLPSDRFFAERPEGSVSTLKIQRTQQEDSAVYLCASSLGFTYGYTFGSGTRLTVV.

This clone was recorded once. The chain recombines TRBV21-1 with TRBJ1-1; TRBD1 is the table's D call, not checked against the DNA. TRBV21-1 is a pseudogene. The CDR3 covers 19 residues. For the CDR3, the DNA is TGTGCCAGCAGCAAAGCTAGGAGGACAGGGGAAGGGATGAACACTGAAGCTTTCTTT. As protein: CASSKARRTGEGMNTEAFF.

This clone showed up just once. The CDR3 region has the DNA TGTGCCAGCTCAGCATTGGGACAGGGGGCGCCTATCTATGGCTACACCTTC. It specifies CASSALGQGAPIYGYTF. This rearrangement joins TRBV18 to TRBJ1-2, with 12 bases matching TRBD1. Germline V gene lookup returns CDR1 KGHSH and CDR2 LQKENI. V shed 5 bases, J shed 4 bases, and the junction held 11 bases outside the gene matches. This CDR3 is 17 amino acids long.

This chain joins TRBV6-5 and TRBJ1-1; TRBD1 is a possible D gene (5 bases). The CDR3 is made up of 14 amino acids. The V end lost 0 bases, the J end lost 5 bases, and 10 bases lay between the germline ends. The germline V gene encodes CDR1 MNHEY and CDR2 SVGAGI. The CDR3 bases are TGTGCCAGCAGTTACTCGGGCAGGGAAACTGAAGCTTTCTTT. As protein: CASSYSGRETEAFF.

The genes are TRBV2 and TRBJ2-3, with D unclear. V was shortened by 1 base and J by 1 base, with 15 bases between the two germline ends. The CDR3 contains 17 residues. CDR1 SNHLY and CDR2 FYNNEI come from the germline V gene. The CDR3 DNA sequence: TGTGCCAGCAGTGAAGAGGTCGGGTTAGCTGGCACAGATACGCAGTATTTT. Protein sequence: CASSEEVGLAGTDTQYF.

The CDR3 DNA sequence: TGTGCCAGCAGCCCCAGGAACACTGAAGCTTTCTTT. It specifies CASSPRNTEAFF. The chain couples TRBV5-5 to TRBJ1-1, with D unclear. V dropped 4 bases and J dropped 1 base, with 5 bases sitting between them. Looked up from germline, CDR1 is SGHKS and CDR2 is YYEKEE (reference sequence). The length of the CDR3 is 12 residues.

The chain joins TRBV5-5 to TRBJ2-7; 9 bases agree with TRBD1. The CDR3 covers 16 residues. Germline V gives CDR1 SGHKS, CDR2 YYEKEE (reference sequence). J gave up 4 bases and V 3 bases, and 11 bases lay outside the gene matches. The CDR3 DNA sequence: TGTGCCAGCAGCTCCTCACCGGGACAGGGCAATTACGAGCAGTACTTC. This gives the protein CASSSSPGQGNYEQYF.

The V call is TRBV7-6, the J call TRBJ1-6, with TRBD1 matching 9 bases. The CDR3 is 17 residues long. Looked up from germline, CDR1 is SGHVS and CDR2 is FNYEAQ. Trimming took 2 bases from V and 9 from J; bases not matched to a gene: 11. CDR3 region: CASSLTGQGKGGSPLHF. The CDR3 DNA reads TGTGCCAGCAGCTTAACGGGACAGGGAAAAGGAGGTTCACCCCTCCACTTT.

The chain employs TRBV5-1 and TRBJ1-6; D might be TRBD1 (5 bases). This CDR3 is built from 16 residues. Trimming shortened V by 9 bases and J by 0 bases, and 16 bases separated the two germline ends. The germline V gene has CDR1 SGHRS and CDR2 YFSETQ. The CDR3 nucleotides read TGCGCCAACCAGGGACGGGAAAGCTCCTATAATTCACCCCTCCACTTT. This sequence encodes CANQGRESSYNSPLHF.

A few counts support this clone. The chain combines TRBV6-5 with TRBJ1-2; 8 bases are shared with TRBD1. CDR3 length equals 16 residues. CDR1 is MNHEY and CDR2 is SVGAGI in the germline V gene. V lost 4 bases, J lost 2 bases, and 9 bases stayed unmatched. This CDR3 reads CASSFGTGAENYGYTF. In DNA form, the CDR3 reads TGTGCCAGCAGTTTTGGGACAGGCGCGGAGAACTATGGCTACACCTTC.

The chain carries TRBV5-6 and TRBJ1-2; TRBD1 matches at 7 bases. V was pared by 4 bases and J by 6 bases, with 9 bases of the junction left unmatched. Looked up from germline, CDR1 is SGHDT and CDR2 is YYEEEE. This CDR3 comprises 14 residues. CDR3 sequence (DNA): TGTGCCAGCAGCCCCCCCGGGACAGTTAATGGCTACACCTTC. Translation gives CASSPPGTVNGYTF.

This chain joins TRBV10-3 and TRBJ1-1; D not resolved. Between the trimmed V and J ends, which lost 6 bases and 0 bases, there was a span of 11 bases. Germline V gene sequence: CDR1 ENHRY, CDR2 SYGVKD. The CDR3 totals 14 residues. In DNA, the CDR3 is TGTGCCATCAGGGAAAATCTTATGAACACTGAAGCTTTCTTT. It yields the protein CAIRENLMNTEAFF.

The rearrangement links TRBV7-3 to TRBJ1-1; D gene uncertain. Germline V gene sequence: CDR1 SGHTA, CDR2 FQGTGA. The CDR3 is made up of 13 amino acids. V gave up 2 bases and J gave up 3 bases, with 7 bases separating them. CDR3 sequence: CASSLFGDTEAFF. In DNA, the CDR3 is TGTGCCAGCAGCTTATTCGGGGACACTGAAGCTTTCTTT.

The gene calls are TRBV28 and TRBJ2-1, with 7 bases lining up with TRBD2. V gave up 4 bases and J gave up 0 bases; unmatched junction bases: 9. CDR1 and CDR2 from the germline V gene are MDHEN and SYDVKM. The length of the CDR3 is 17 residues. The CDR3 DNA is TGTGCCAGCAGTTCGAGCGGGGCCTTGAGCTCCTACAATGAGCAGTTCTTC. Protein product: CASSSSGALSSYNEQFF.

In nucleotides, the CDR3 is TGTGCCAGCAGCTTGTGGGGGAACACTGAAGCTTTCTTT. Its protein is CASSLWGNTEAFF. The chain joins TRBV5-5 to TRBJ1-1; D gene ambiguous. V lost 1 base and J 1 base, leaving 5 bases between the germline ends. CDR3 length: 13 residues. Germline assignment: CDR1 SGHKS and CDR2 YYEKEE (reference sequence). Variable domain in full (rest from reference TRBV5-5 and TRBJ1-1): DAGVTQSPTHLIKTRGQQVTLRCSPISGHKSVSWYQQVLGQGPQFIFQYYEKEERGRGNFPDRFSARQFPNYSSELNVNALLLGDSALYLCASSLWGNTEAFFGQGTRLTVV.

Remarks on this clone: The junction differs from germline at one of its ends, possibly a read error. The chain carries TRBV6-1 and TRBJ2-1, with D possibly matching TRBD1 (5 bases). The CDR3 loop spans 15 amino acids. Germline lookup yields CDR1 MNHNS and CDR2 SASEGT. CDR3 region: CASSEGGASDNEQFF. The DNA for the CDR3 is TGTGCCAGCAGTGAAGGTGGGGCCTCCGACAATGAGCAGTTCTTC.

This chain links TRBV6-5 with TRBJ1-2; 8 bases are a match to TRBD1. The CDR3 runs to 16 residues. With 0 bases clipped from V and 4 bases from J, the junction kept 7 bases outside the gene matches. CDR1 and CDR2 from the germline V gene are MNHEY and SVGAGI. CDR3 in DNA: TGTGCCAGCAGTTACTCGTCCAGGGGGCGCGGCTATGGCTACACCTTC. Protein: CASSYSSRGRGYGYTF.

This chain joins TRBV7-3 and TRBJ1-6; D is perhaps TRBD1 (6 bases). The V end was cut by 2 bases, the J end by 9 bases, with 14 bases between. CDR1 and CDR2 (germline): SGHTA, FQGTGA. This CDR3 has 15 amino acids. CDR3 protein: CASSLATGWGSPLHF. CDR3 DNA: TGTGCCAGCAGCTTAGCCACAGGGTGGGGTTCACCCCTCCACTTT.

The genes are TRBV19 and TRBJ2-3; 11 bases are shared with TRBD1. Germline V gene lookup returns CDR1 LNHDA and CDR2 SQIVND (reference sequence). The CDR3 sequence is 15 residues long. V gave up 5 bases and J gave up 8 bases; unmatched junction bases: 9. In nucleotides, the CDR3 is TGTGCCAGTAGTTCAAGGGACAGGGGGAATCCTACGCAGTATTTT. Amino acids: CASSSRDRGNPTQYF.

This clone showed up just once. The V and J genes are TRBV5-1 and TRBJ1-2, with D possibly matching TRBD1 (5 bases). This CDR3 is 12 amino acids long. Trimming removed 4 bases from V and 8 bases from J, with 12 bases in between. CDR1 is SGHRS, CDR2 YFSETQ, per germline. CDR3 bases: TGCGCCAGCAGCAGGGACGGGAGAGGCTACACCTTC. Translating it yields CASSRDGRGYTF.

The chain is built from TRBV5-5 and TRBJ2-3; D might be TRBD1 or TRBD2, each matching 5 bases. The CDR3 consists of 15 residues. The germline gives CDR1 SGHKS, CDR2 YYEKEE (reference sequence). Trimming took off 1 base at V and 0 bases at J, with 9 bases between the two ends. The CDR3 loop is CASSLYGGSTDTQYF. DNA for the CDR3: TGTGCCAGCAGCTTGTATGGGGGTAGCACAGATACGCAGTATTTT.

CDR3 DNA sequence: TGCGCCAGCAGCCAAGCCACTAGCGACGAGCAGTACTTC. Protein: CASSQATSDEQYF. V gene TRBV4-1 combines with J gene TRBJ2-7, with TRBD2 identical over 7 bases. Germline lookup yields CDR1 MGHRA and CDR2 YSYEKL. CDR3 length: 13 residues. V was pared by 1 base and J by 5 bases, with 2 bases of the junction left unmatched.

This rearrangement joins TRBV28 to TRBJ2-5; a possible D gene is TRBD2 (6 bases). This CDR3 contains 15 residues. V shed 6 bases and J shed 5 bases, with 19 bases lying between them. The germline CDR1 and CDR2 sequences are MDHEN and SYDVKM. CDR3: CASRTPAGSGETQYF. CDR3 in DNA: TGTGCCAGCAGAACCCCCGCGGGGTCGGGGGAGACCCAGTACTTC.

This rearrangement joins TRBV7-3 to TRBJ1-2, with no clear D. There are 14 residues in the CDR3. Germline loops: CDR1 SGHTA, CDR2 FQGTGA. V was clipped by 5 bases and J by 0 bases, with 10 bases between them. The CDR3 here is CASSPGRANYGYTF. The CDR3, as DNA: TGTGCCAGCAGCCCCGGGAGGGCTAACTATGGCTACACCTTC.

The J gene is TRBJ1-1, the V gene TRBV13; TRBD1 matches 10 bases. The germline gives CDR1 PRHDT, CDR2 FYEKMQ (reference sequence). This CDR3 comprises 15 residues. J was trimmed by 6 bases and V by 5 bases; bases with no gene match: 9. CDR3 DNA: TGTGCCAGCAGCGCGGGACAGGGGCCGGGGGCTGAAGCTTTCTTT. Translated, it gives CASSAGQGPGAEAFF.

This clone was detected once. The chain uses TRBV5-1 and TRBJ1-6, with D perhaps matching TRBD1 (5 bases). Germline CDR1 is SGHRS and CDR2 is YFSETQ. The CDR3 is 15 amino acids. With 0 bases removed from V and 6 bases from J, the gap between germline ends came to 10 bases. The chain's CDR3 is CASSLAQGSNSPLHF. The DNA for the CDR3 is TGCGCCAGCAGCTTGGCCCAGGGTAGTAATTCACCCCTCCACTTT.

This clone was seen only once. The chain uses TRBV27 and TRBJ2-7; the D is unclear. Trimming took 6 bases from V and 2 from J, leaving 14 bases between them. CDR1 is MNHEY and CDR2 is SMNVEV in the germline V gene (reference sequence). The CDR3 contains 14 residues. In DNA, the CDR3 is TGTGCCAGCAGCCCTCAGAAGGGCACCTACGAGCAGTACTTC. Translating gives CASSPQKGTYEQYF.

V gene TRBV30 combines with J gene TRBJ1-2; D remains unclear. Germline V gives CDR1 GTSNPN, CDR2 SVGIG (reference sequence). The ends were cut back, 1 base at V and 3 bases at J, with 6 bases in the middle. The CDR3 consists of 12 residues. CDR3 sequence: CAWSARHYGYTF. Written as DNA, the CDR3 is TGTGCCTGGAGTGCCCGGCACTATGGCTACACCTTC.

This clone was detected once. The genes are TRBV2 and TRBJ2-7; D is unresolved. From germline, CDR1 is SNHLY and CDR2 FYNNEI. V lost 6 bases and J 6 bases, leaving 15 bases between the germline ends. CDR3 length: 13 amino acids. The CDR3 is CASREESVSEQYF. The CDR3 region has the DNA TGTGCCAGCAGAGAGGAATCAGTGAGCGAGCAGTACTTC. Full variable domain (rest looked up from reference TRBV2 and TRBJ2-7): EPEVTQTPSHQVTQMGQEVILRCVPISNHLYFYWYRQILGQKVEFLVSFYNNEISEKSEIFDDQFSVERPDGSNFTLKIRSTKLEDSAMYFCASREESVSEQYFGPGTRLTVT.

The chain uses TRBV11-2 and TRBJ1-3; perhaps TRBD1 as D (5 bases). This CDR3 spans 15 amino acids. Per germline, CDR1 SGHAT and CDR2 FQNNGV. Trimming removed 1 base at V and 4 bases at J, with 11 bases between. CDR3 region: CASSLVGGPGNTIYF. CDR3 nucleotide sequence: TGTGCCAGCAGCTTAGTTGGGGGACCAGGAAACACCATATATTTT.

The chain recombines TRBV19 with TRBJ2-5; TRBD2 might be the D (6 bases). Trimming took off 5 bases at V and 4 bases at J, with 20 bases between the two ends. CDR1 is LNHDA and CDR2 is SQIVND in the germline V gene (reference sequence). CDR3 length equals 16 residues. The CDR3 spells CASSSSTRGWAETQYF. As DNA, the CDR3 is TGTGCCAGTAGTTCCTCGACTAGGGGTTGGGCAGAGACCCAGTACTTC.

This clone is a singleton in its sample. The genes are TRBV3-1 (or the pseudogene TRBV3-2) and TRBJ2-2; D is uncertain. CDR3 length equals 17 residues. Trimming pared 4 bases from V and 4 bases from J, leaving 19 bases between. In germline, CDR1 is LGHDT, CDR2 YNNKEL (reference sequence). The CDR3 DNA is TGTGCCAGCAGCCCTAATAGGAGCCCCCCGAGCACCGGGGAGCTGTTTTTT. It specifies CASSPNRSPPSTGELFF.